The 5 T cell receptor beta chains below all came from one sample that was sequenced in a study of T-cell reconstitution after alpha-beta-depleted transplantation in children. TCRbeta library construction was performed incorporating unique molecular identifiers. TCRdb processed the PCR reads anew with MiXCR; each CDR3 protein has one entry. This table has 450,000 to 550,000 distinct CDR3 sequences, 11% appearing once. The source was PBMCs, mostly from graft donor cells, collected 180 days after TCRalphabeta/CD19-depleted stem cell transplant. All receptors derive from a female patient aged 2-10 years who had a stem cell transplant for aplastic anemia, so the T cells may come from the graft donor.

There are a few counts of this clonotype. The V call is TRBV6-1, the J call TRBJ2-1; 7 bases fit TRBD2. CDR3 length: 13 amino acids. V gave up 6 bases and J gave up 7 bases; unmatched junction bases: 6. The V gene's germline CDR1 is MNHNS and CDR2 SASEGT. CDR3 bases: TGTGCCAGCAGGGGAGCGGGGATTAATGAGCAGTTCTTC. Protein sequence: CASRGAGINEQFF.

The genes are TRBV9 and TRBJ2-1; 7 nucleotides agree with TRBD2. Germline CDR1 and CDR2: SGDLS and YYNGEE. The CDR3 runs 16 residues. The V segment lost 2 bases and the J segment 7 bases; nucleotides outside the gene matches: 12. The CDR3, as DNA: TGTGCCAGCAGCGTTCCGTGGCTAGCGGAAACTAATGAGCAGTTCTTC. Its translation is CASSVPWLAETNEQFF.

V usage is TRBV29-1 and J usage is TRBJ2-1; the match to TRBD2 covers 11 bases. Germline V gene sequence: CDR1 SQVTM, CDR2 ANQGSEA. V gave up 3 bases and J gave up 13 bases; unmatched junction bases: 8. The CDR3 extends over 13 amino acids. CDR3 sequence (DNA): TGCAGCGTTGACCCCCTCCTAGCGGGAGGTCAGTTCTTC. Translation: CSVDPLLAGGQFF.

The CDR3 DNA is TGCGCCAGCAGCTTTGACTTGGTTCAGACCCAGTACTTC. Its protein is CASSFDLVQTQYF. The chain carries TRBV5-1 and TRBJ2-5; D unclear. With 2 bases removed from V and 6 bases from J, the gap between germline ends came to 11 bases. CDR3 size: 13 residues. Germline CDR1 is SGHRS and CDR2 is YFSETQ.

The sample holds many counts of this clonotype. The chain's CDR3 is CASSLTAGGSYNEQFF. CDR3 in DNA: TGTGCCAGCAGCTTAACGGCGGGAGGATCATACAATGAGCAGTTCTTC. The chain carries TRBV7-3 and TRBJ2-1; 8 nucleotides match TRBD2. The CDR3 loop spans 16 amino acids. Germline-derived CDR1 and CDR2 are SGHTA and FQGTGA. The V gene end was trimmed by 0 bases and the J gene end by 4 bases; junction bases not matched to a gene: 5.